The 6 T cell receptor beta chains below come from one sample, sequenced in a study of blood T cell repertoires in COVID-19. TCRdb's table, derived via immunoSEQ multiplex PCR, lists solely in-frame clones and lacks some. The table records 80,000 to 130,000 clones, 65% to 90% of them present only once. The sample consisted of PBMCs or T cells enriched from blood (not recorded which). The receptors here all came from a woman between 50 and 59 years old who had recovered from COVID-19.

This clone appeared once. V gene TRBV6-5 combines with J gene TRBJ2-3; D is uncertain. In germline, CDR1 is MNHEY, CDR2 SVGAGI. V gave up 5 bases and J gave up 4 bases, with 7 bases separating them. The CDR3 runs 12 residues. The CDR3 loop reads CASSNLADTQYF. The CDR3 DNA is TGTGCCAGCAGTAATCTAGCAGATACGCAGTATTTT.

This chain links TRBV19 with TRBJ1-4; D ambiguous. The CDR3 length is 14 residues. Germline lookup yields CDR1 LNHDA and CDR2 SQIVND (reference sequence). Between the trimmed V and J ends, which lost 5 bases and 7 bases, there was a span of 14 bases. Here the CDR3 reads CASSRRGYLEKLFF. CDR3 DNA sequence: TGTGCCAGTAGTCGACGGGGTTATCTTGAAAAACTGTTTTTT.

V usage is TRBV2 and J usage is TRBJ1-6; TRBD1 agrees at 8 bases. The CDR3 runs to 13 residues. Germline V CDR1 and CDR2: SNHLY, FYNNEI. After removal of 7 bases from V and 8 bases from J, the junction contained 4 bases not matched to a gene. The CDR3: CASKDREDSPLHF. The CDR3 coding sequence is TGTGCCAGCAAGGACAGGGAGGATTCACCCCTCCACTTT.

This chain connects TRBV10-1 to TRBJ1-1, with 8 nucleotides matching TRBD1. The CDR3 has 12 residues. Trimming took 5 bases from V and 8 from J; bases not matched to a gene: 4. From germline, CDR1 is WNHNN and CDR2 SYGVQD (reference sequence). The CDR3 is CASSRRQGEAFF. The CDR3 bases are TGCGCCAGCAGTCGCCGACAGGGGGAAGCTTTCTTT.

The CDR3 loop is CSVERGRYGYTF. CDR3 DNA sequence: TGCAGCGTTGAAAGGGGGCGATATGGCTACACCTTC. The chain employs TRBV29-1 and TRBJ1-2; 7 bases fit TRBD1. Germline CDR1 and CDR2: SQVTM and ANQGSEA. V was pared by 2 bases and J by 5 bases, with 2 bases of the junction left unmatched. This CDR3 has 12 residues.

The rearrangement links TRBV27 to TRBJ2-7; possible D gene TRBD1, 6 bases. CDR1 is MNHEY, CDR2 SMNVEV, per germline (reference sequence). V lost 6 bases, J lost 6 bases, and 18 bases lay in between. The CDR3 length is 14 residues. The CDR3 bases are TGTGCCAGCAGCCTCAGGGGTGGGCAGGGCGAGCAGTACTTC. Amino acid sequence: CASSLRGGQGEQYF.